This T cell receptor (beta chain) was captured by sequencing in a study of response to subunit inactivated influenza vaccine. Study-level results: Each seasonal flu vaccination may recruit only limited new T cells, authors suggested.

Unmatched junction bases numbered 12, after V lost 6 bases and J lost 4 bases. The CDR3 is made up of 17 amino acids. Note on this clonotype: Its matching antigen is unknown.

TCRdb reprocessed the RT-PCR reads with MiXCR, giving one entry per CDR3 protein. The sample contains around 320,000 distinct CDR3 sequences, over 20% of which appear only once. J is TRBJ2-3 and V is TRBV12-3 or TRBV12-4, with 11 bases fitting TRBD2. This TCR derives from a man in his fifties or sixties who received an inactivated influenza vaccine. Sequencing used PBMCs from blood, obtained approximately 22 months after vaccination. Here the CDR3 DNA reads TGTGCCAGCAGCTTCTTAGGGACTAGCGGAGGGGCAGATACGCAGTATTTT. The encoded protein is CASSFLGTSGGADTQYF.